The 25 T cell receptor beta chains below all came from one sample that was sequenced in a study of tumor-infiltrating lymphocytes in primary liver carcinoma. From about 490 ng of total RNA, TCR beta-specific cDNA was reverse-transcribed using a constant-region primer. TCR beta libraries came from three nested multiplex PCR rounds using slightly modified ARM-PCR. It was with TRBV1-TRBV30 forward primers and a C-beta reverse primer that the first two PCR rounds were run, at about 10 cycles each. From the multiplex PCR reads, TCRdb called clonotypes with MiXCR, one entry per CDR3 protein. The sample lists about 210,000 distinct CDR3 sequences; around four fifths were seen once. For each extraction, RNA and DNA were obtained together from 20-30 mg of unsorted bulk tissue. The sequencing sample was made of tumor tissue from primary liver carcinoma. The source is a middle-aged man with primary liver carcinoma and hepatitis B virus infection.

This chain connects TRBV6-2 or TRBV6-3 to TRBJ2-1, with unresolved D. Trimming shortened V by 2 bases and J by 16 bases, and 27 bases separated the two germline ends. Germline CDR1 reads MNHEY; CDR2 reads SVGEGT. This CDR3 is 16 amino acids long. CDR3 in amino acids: CASSYPDRSSYNVQFF. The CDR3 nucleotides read TGTGCCAGCAGTTACCCGGATAGGAGCTCCTACAATGTGCAATTCTTC.

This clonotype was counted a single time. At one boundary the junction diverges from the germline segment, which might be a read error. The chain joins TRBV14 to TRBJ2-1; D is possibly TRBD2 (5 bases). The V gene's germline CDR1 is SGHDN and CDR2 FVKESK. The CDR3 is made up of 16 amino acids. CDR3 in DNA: TGTGCCATCAGTGCCGTAGCGAGATGGGTAAACAATGAACAGTTCTTC. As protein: CAISAVARWVNNEQFF.

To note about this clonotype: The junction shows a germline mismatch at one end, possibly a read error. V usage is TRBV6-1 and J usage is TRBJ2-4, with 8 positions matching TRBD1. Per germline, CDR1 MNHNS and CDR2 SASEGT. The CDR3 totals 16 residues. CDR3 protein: CASGATGGFGKNVQYF. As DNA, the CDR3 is TGTGCCAGTGGTGCCACAGGGGGGTTCGGCAAAAACGTTCAGTACTTC.

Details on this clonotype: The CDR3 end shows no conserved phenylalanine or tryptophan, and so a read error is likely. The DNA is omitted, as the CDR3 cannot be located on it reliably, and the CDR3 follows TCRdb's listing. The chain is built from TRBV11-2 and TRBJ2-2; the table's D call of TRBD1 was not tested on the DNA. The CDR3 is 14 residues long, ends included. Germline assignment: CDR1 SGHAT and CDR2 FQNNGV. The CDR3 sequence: CASAGQLNTRELFS.

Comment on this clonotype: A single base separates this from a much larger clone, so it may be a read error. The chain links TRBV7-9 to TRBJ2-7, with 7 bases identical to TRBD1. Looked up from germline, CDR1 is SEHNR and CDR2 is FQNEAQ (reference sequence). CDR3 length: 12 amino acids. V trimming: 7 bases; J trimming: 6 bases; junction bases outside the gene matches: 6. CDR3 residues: CASIKQGCEQYF. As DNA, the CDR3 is TGTGCCAGCATCAAACAGGGGTGCGAGCAGTACTTC. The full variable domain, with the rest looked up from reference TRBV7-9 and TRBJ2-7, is DTGVSQNPRHKITKRGQNVTFRCDPISEHNRLYWYRQTLGQGPEFLTYFQNEAQLEKSRLLSDRFSAERPKGSFSTLEIQRTEQGDSAMYLCASIKQGCEQYFGPGTRLTVT.

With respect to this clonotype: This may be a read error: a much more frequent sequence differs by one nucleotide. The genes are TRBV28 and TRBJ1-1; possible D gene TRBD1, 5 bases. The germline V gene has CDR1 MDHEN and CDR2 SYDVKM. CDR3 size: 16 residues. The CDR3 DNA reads TGTGCCTGCAGTCCGCGGGGCCAATACATCTCTACTGAAGCTTTCTTT. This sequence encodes CACSPRGQYISTEAFF.

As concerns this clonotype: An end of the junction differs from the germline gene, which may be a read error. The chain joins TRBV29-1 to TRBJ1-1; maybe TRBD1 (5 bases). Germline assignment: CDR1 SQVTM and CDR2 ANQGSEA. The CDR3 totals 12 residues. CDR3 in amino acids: CSAESRVTEAFF. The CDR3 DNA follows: TGCAGCGCTGAATCCAGGGTCACTGAAGCTTTCTTT. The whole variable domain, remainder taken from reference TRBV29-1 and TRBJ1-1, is SAVISQKPSRDICQRGTSLTIQCQVDSQVTMMFWYRQQPGQSLTLIATANQGSEATYESGFVIDKFPISRPNLTFSTLTVSNMSPEDSSIYLCSAESRVTEAFFGQGTRLTVV.

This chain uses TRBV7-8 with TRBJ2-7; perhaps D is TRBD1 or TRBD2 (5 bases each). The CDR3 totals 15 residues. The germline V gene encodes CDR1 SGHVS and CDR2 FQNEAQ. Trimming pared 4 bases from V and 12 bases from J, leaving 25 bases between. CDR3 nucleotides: TGTGCCAGCAGCTCGGGACCGACTGTCTCCTACGAACTGTACTTC. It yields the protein CASSSGPTVSYELYF.

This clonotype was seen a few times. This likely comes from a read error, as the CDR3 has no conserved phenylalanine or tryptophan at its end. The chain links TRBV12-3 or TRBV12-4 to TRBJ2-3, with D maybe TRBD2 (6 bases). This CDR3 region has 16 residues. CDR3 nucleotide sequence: TGTGCCAGTAGTTTAGATTCCAGCGGGAGCACAGATACGCAGTATTCT. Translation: CASSLDSSGSTDTQYS.

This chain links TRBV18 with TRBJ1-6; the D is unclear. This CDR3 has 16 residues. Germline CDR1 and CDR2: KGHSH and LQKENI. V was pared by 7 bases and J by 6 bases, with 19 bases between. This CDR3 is CASLPPSRGSNSPLHF. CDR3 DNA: TGTGCCAGCTTACCCCCCAGCCGGGGAAGTAATTCACCCCTCCACTTT.

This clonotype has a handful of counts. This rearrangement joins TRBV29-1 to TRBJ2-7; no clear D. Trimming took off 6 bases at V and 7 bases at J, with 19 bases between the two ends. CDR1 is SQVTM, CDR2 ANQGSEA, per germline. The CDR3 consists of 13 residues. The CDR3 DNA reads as TGCAGCGTCCGTGAGCCAGCTAATCCTGAGCAGTACTTC. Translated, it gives CSVREPANPEQYF.

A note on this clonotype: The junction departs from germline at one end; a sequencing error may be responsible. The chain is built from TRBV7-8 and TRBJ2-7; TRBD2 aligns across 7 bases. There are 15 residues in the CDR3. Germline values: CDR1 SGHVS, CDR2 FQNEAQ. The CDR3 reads CASSVIVGSRGEHYF. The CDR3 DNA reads TGTGCCAGCAGCGTAATCGTGGGGAGTCGGGGGGAGCATTACTTC.

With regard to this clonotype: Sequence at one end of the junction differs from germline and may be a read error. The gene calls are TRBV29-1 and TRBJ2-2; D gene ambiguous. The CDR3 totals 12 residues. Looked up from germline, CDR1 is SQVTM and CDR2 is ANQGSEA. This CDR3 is CSAMGTTRELFF. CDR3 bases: TGCAGCGCTATGGGTACCACCCGGGAGCTGTTTTTT.

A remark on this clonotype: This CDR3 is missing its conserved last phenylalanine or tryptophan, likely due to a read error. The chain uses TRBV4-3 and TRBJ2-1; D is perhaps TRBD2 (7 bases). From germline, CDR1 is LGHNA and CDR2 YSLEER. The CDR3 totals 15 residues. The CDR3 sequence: CASSPRGGSVNEQFS. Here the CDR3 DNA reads TGCGCCAGCAGCCCAAGGGGGGGGTCGGTTAATGAACAGTTCTCC.

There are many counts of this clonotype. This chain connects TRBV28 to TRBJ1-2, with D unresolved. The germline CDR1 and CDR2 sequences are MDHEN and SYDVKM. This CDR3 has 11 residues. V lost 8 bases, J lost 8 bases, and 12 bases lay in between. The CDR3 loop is CASARSGGYTF. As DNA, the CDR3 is TGTGCCAGCGCTAGGTCGGGGGGCTACACCTTC.

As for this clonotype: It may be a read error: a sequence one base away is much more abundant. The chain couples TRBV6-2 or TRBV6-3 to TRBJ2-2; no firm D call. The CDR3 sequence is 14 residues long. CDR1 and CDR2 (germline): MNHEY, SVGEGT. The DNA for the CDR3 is TGTACCAGTCGGACGGAACCAAACACCGGGGAGCTGTTTTTT. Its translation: CTSRTEPNTGELFF.

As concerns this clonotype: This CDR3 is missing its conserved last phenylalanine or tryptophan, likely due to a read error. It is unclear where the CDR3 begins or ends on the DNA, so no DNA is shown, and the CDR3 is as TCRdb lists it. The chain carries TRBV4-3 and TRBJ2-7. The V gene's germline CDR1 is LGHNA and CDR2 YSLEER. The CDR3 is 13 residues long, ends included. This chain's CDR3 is CASSQDLLYEQYI.

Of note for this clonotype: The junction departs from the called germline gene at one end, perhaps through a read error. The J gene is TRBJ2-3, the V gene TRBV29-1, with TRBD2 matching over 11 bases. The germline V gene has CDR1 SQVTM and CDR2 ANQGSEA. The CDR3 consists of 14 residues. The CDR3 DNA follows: TGCAGCGTCGCGACTAGCGGGATGGGGGATACGCAATATTTT. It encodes CSVATSGMGDTQYF.

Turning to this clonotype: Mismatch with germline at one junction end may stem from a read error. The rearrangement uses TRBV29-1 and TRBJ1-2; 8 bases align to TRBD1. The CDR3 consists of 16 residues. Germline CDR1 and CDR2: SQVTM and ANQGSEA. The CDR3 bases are TGCAGCGTTGAAAAAAGTCAAGGGGACAGGTACTATGGATACACCTTC. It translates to CSVEKSQGDRYYGYTF.

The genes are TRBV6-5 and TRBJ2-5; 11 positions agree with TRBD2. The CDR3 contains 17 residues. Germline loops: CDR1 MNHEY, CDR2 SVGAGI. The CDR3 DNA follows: TGTGTAAGCAGCGCGGACACTAGCGGGGGACTTCAAGAGACCCAGTACTTC. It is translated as CVSSADTSGGLQETQYF.

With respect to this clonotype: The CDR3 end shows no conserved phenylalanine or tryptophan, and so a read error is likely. CDR3 bases: TGCGCCAGCAGCCATGATCTGGGAGCGGGAGATACGCAGTATTCT. Amino acid sequence: CASSHDLGAGDTQYS. The chain employs TRBV4-3 and TRBJ2-3, with D perhaps matching TRBD2 (6 bases). Trimming stripped 3 bases from V and 5 bases from J, with 15 bases between. The CDR3 loop spans 15 amino acids. Germline loops: CDR1 LGHNA, CDR2 YSLEER.

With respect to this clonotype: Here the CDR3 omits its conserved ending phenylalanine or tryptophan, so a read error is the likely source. CDR3 sequence: CAISVTTYTDKQYY. DNA of the CDR3: TGTGCCATCAGTGTAACGACCTACACAGATAAGCAGTATTAT. The V gene is TRBV10-3, the J gene TRBJ2-3; D not certain. CDR1 ENHRY and CDR2 SYGVKD come from the germline V gene. The CDR3 sequence is 14 residues long.

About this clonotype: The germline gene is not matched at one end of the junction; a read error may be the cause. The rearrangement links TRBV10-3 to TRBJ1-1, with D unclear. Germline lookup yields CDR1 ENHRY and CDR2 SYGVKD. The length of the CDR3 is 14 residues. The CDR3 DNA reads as TGTGCCATCAGTGAGCGGGAAACCGGCACTGAAACTCTCTTT. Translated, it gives CAISERETGTETLF.

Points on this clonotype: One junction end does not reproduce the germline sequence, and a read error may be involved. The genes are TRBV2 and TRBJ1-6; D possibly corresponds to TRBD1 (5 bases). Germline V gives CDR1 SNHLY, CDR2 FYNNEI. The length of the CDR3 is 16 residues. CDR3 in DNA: TGTGTCAGCAGTCCTGTGGGGGGAGGGGAATATTCACCCCTCCACTTT. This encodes CVSSPVGGGEYSPLHF.

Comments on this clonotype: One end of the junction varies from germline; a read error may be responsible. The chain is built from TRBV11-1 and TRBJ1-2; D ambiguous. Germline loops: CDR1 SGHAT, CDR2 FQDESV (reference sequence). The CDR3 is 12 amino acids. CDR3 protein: CASSLGPSGYTF. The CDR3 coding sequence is TGTGCCAGCAGCTTAGGGCCGAGCGGCTACACTTTC. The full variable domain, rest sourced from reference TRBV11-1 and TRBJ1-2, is EAEVAQSPRYKITEKSQAVAFWCDPISGHATLYWYRQILGQGPELLVQFQDESVVDDSQLPKDRFSAERLKGVDSTLKIQPAELGDSAMYLCASSLGPSGYTFGSGTRLTVV.